This T cell receptor beta chain derives from a study of blood T cell repertoires in COVID-19 (dated by TCRdb to 2020 to 2022). Describing the broader study: Collaborator samples came from the United States, Italy and Spain and covered acute and convalescent phases of COVID-19. The prospective study material was composed of cDNA or gDNA derived from T cells, B-cell-depleted T cells, or PBMCs. The samples were drawn from the first 160 participants of the ongoing ImmuneRACE study and from over 950 subjects provided by 6 global collaborators. Where available, HLA class I and class II types were obtained from metadata supplied by the sample provider rather than from assay-based typing. Deeply sampled blood TCRbeta repertoires from subjects exposed to, actively infected with, or recovered from COVID-19 were included in the dataset. The repertoires were released in a freely available public database intended as a resource for research on the immune response to SARS-CoV-2. Nearly every sample came with metadata listing a de-identified subject ID, COVID-19 status, age in years and sex. Beyond this particular receptor, the publication reports: The quantity of clinical and demographic metadata differed by source and by participant and was supplied without curation.

Each collaborating institution followed its own protocols to collect whole blood in K2EDTA tubes. For TCRbeta analysis, collaborators shipped samples as frozen whole blood, isolated PBMCs, or DNA extracted from either of those sample types. Remarks on this clone: This clone's antigen is unknown. No quality values exist for individual bases; no much larger clone is one base distant.

CDR1 LGHDT and CDR2 YNNKEL were looked up in the germline V gene (reference sequence). Cut back by 1 base and 0 bases, the V and J ends lie 24 bases apart. The CDR3 sequence holds 20 residues, the cysteine and phenylalanine included. The only DNA kept is the CDR3, 60 bases in frame from the first base. TCRbeta CDR3 regions were amplified from genomic DNA by means of the immunoSEQ Assay, a bias-controlled multiplex PCR. The authors' analysis ran thus. Within the assay, amplification of reference gene primers was used to estimate how many nucleated cells each sample contained. To quantify the absolute abundance of each unique TCRbeta CDR3 rearrangement, sequence reads were collapsed and filtered. For each sample, productive Simpson clonality was calculated as the square root of Simpson's diversity index across productive rearrangements. TCRdb re-hosts the immuneACCESS table, in-frame sequences only. Its copies lack some clones; in the studies checked, an unresolved V gene accounts for under half of them, and the cause for the rest is not known. The V and J calls and the clone size are those of that table, but D and trimming were determined from the DNA. The sample table contains about 10,000 clones; only one count was recorded for 80% to 90% of them. 6.5% to 8.5% of the sample belongs to the ten largest clones.

This sequence was found in a human donor in a cohort sampled during active COVID-19. Input material: peripheral blood. This chain joins TRBV3-1 (or the pseudogene TRBV3-2) to TRBJ1-1, with no D gene named confidently. The CDR3 corresponds to CASSQVAGSEKVVMNTEAFF. Here is the DNA: TGTGCCAGCAGCCAAGTAGCGGGCTCCGAAAAGGTCGTCATGAACACTGAAGCTTTCTTT.